These 4 T cell receptor beta chains were sequenced from one sample in a study of T cell responses to AZD1222 COVID-19 vaccine. The repertoire was sequenced with immunoSEQ multiplex PCR; TCRdb's copy has only in-frame clones and lacks some. The sample has 85,000 to 120,000 clones, around 87% seen once; the top ten hold approximately 5.1%. The sample in question was peripheral blood, obtained on day 0 of AZD1222 vaccination. The receptor source for this set is an adult in good health.

A remark on this clone: This specimen includes other DNA sequences encoding the same CDR3. The V gene is TRBV7-2, the J gene TRBJ2-7; D unclear. Deletions cut 1 base from V and 2 bases from J, with 6 bases between. The CDR3 runs to 13 residues. Germline V lookup: CDR1 SGHTA, CDR2 FQGNSA. CDR3 region: CASSLVSAYEQYF. The CDR3 DNA reads as TGTGCCAGCAGCTTAGTTTCAGCCTACGAGCAGTACTTC.

V gene TRBV2 combines with J gene TRBJ2-3; D remains ambiguous. The germline CDR1 and CDR2 sequences are SNHLY and FYNNEI. The CDR3 is made up of 15 amino acids. V was pared by 3 bases and J by 6 bases, with 16 bases between. CDR3 sequence (DNA): TGTGCCAGCAGTGAGGCGACTCAAGGGTCTGATACGCAGTATTTT. This codes for CASSEATQGSDTQYF.

The chain couples TRBV5-1 to TRBJ2-7; the match to TRBD1 covers 8 bases. CDR3 length: 14 amino acids. Germline values: CDR1 SGHRS, CDR2 YFSETQ. The trim removed 5 bases at V and 6 bases at J, leaving 10 bases unmatched. In DNA form, the CDR3 reads TGCGCCAGCAGTGACAGGGGAGGAGGTGGCGAGCAGTACTTC. Its translation: CASSDRGGGGEQYF.

This chain connects TRBV7-3 to TRBJ2-3; TRBD2 agrees at 12 bases. Germline values: CDR1 SGHTA, CDR2 FQGTGA. V shed 5 bases, J shed 1 base, and the junction held 7 bases outside the gene matches. CDR3 size: 17 residues. The CDR3: CASSTRLAGVGTDTQYF. The CDR3 nucleotides read TGTGCCAGCAGCACCCGACTAGCGGGAGTTGGCACAGATACGCAGTATTTT.